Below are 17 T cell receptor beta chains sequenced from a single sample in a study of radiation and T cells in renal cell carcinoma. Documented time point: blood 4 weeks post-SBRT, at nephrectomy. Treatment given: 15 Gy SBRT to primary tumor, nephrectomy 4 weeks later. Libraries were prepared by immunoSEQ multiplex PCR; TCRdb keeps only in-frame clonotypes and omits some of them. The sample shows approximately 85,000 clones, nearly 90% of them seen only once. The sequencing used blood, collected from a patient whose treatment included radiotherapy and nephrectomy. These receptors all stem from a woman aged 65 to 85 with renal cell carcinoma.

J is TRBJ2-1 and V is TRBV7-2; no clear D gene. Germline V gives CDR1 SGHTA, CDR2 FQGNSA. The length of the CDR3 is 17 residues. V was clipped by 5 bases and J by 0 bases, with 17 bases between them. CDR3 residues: CASSPRLGPSSYNEQFF. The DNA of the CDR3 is TGTGCCAGCAGCCCCCGGCTGGGCCCGAGCTCCTACAATGAGCAGTTCTTC.

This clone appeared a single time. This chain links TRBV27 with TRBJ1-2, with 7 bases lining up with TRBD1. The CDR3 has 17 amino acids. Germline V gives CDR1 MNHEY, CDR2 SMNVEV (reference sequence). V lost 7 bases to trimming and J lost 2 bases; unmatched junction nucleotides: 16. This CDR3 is CASKSSTGQALNYGYTF. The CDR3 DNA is TGTGCCAGCAAAAGTTCCACCGGACAGGCCTTAAACTATGGCTACACCTTC.

CDR3 coding DNA: TGTGCCAGCAGCGCGACAGGGCATACCACTGAAGCTTTCTTT. Protein: CASSATGHTTEAFF. The rearrangement links TRBV11-3 to TRBJ1-1, with 7 bases matching TRBD1. CDR1 is SGHNT, CDR2 YENEEA, per germline. V shed 5 bases, J shed 4 bases, and the junction held 7 bases outside the gene matches. The CDR3 runs 14 residues. The whole variable domain, remainder taken from reference TRBV11-3 and TRBJ1-1, is EAGVVQSPRYKIIEKKQPVAFWCNPISGHNTLYWYLQNLGQGPELLIRYENEEAVDDSQLPKDRFSAERLKGVDSTLKIQPAELGDSAVYLCASSATGHTTEAFFGQGTRLTVV.

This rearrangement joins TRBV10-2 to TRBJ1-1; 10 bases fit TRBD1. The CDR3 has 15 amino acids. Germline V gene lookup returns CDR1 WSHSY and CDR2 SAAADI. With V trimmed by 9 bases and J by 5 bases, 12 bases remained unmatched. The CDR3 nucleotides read TGCGCCAGTAATGGGAGGACAGGGGGAGGAACTGAAGCTTTCTTT. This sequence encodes CASNGRTGGGTEAFF.

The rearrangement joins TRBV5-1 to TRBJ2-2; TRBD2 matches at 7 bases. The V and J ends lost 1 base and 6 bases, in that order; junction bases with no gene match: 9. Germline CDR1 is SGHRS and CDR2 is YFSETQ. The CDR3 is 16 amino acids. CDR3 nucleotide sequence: TGCGCCAGCAGCTTGTTTGGGGGGGAATCCCCCGGGGAGCTGTTTTTT. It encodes CASSLFGGESPGELFF.

The CDR3 loop reads CASRPGGSTDTQYF. CDR3 bases: TGTGCCAGCAGGCCGGGGGGAAGCACAGATACGCAGTATTTT. The chain couples TRBV7-2 to TRBJ2-3; 7 bases align to TRBD2. Germline loops: CDR1 SGHTA, CDR2 FQGNSA. J was trimmed by 0 bases and V by 6 bases; bases with no gene match: 3. CDR3 length: 14 amino acids.

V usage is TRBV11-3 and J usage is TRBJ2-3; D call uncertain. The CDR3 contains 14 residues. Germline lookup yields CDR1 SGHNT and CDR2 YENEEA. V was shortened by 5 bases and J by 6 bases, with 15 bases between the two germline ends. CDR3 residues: CASSPSPAVDTQYF. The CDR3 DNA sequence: TGTGCCAGCAGCCCCTCCCCGGCTGTGGATACGCAGTATTTT.

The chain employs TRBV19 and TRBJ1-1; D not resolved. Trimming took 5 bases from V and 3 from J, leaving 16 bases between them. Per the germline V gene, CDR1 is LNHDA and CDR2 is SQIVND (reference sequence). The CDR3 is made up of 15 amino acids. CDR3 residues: CASSPLLSPYTEAFF. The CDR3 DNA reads TGTGCCAGTAGTCCTCTCCTGAGTCCCTACACTGAAGCTTTCTTT. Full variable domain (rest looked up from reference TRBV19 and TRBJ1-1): DGGITQSPKYLFRKEGQNVTLSCEQNLNHDAMYWYRQDPGQGLRLIYYSQIVNDFQKGDIAEGYSVSREKKESFPLTVTSAQKNPTAFYLCASSPLLSPYTEAFFGQGTRLTVV.

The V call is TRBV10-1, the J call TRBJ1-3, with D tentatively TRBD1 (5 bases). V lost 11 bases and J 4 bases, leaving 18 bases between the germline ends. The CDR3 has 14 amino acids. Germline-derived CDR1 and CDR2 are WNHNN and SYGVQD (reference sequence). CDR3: CAGLDWGMGNTIYF. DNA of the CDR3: TGCGCCGGCCTCGACTGGGGGATGGGAAACACCATATATTTT.

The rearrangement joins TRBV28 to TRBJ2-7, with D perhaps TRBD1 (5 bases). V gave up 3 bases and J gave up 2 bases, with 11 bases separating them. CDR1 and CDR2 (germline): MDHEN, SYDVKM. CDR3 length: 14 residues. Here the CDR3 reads CASSFSGATYEQYF. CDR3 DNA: TGTGCCAGCAGTTTTTCTGGGGCGACCTACGAGCAGTACTTC.

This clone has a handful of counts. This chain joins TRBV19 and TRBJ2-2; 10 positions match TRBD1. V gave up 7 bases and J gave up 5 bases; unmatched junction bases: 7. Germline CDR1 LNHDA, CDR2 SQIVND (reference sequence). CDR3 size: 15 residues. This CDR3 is CASTTGTGATGELFF. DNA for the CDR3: TGTGCCAGTACTACCGGGACAGGGGCGACCGGGGAGCTGTTTTTT.

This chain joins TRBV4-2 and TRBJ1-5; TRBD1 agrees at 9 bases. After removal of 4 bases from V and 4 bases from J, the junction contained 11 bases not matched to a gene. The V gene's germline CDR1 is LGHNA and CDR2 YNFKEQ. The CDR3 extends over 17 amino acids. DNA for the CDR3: TGTGCCAGCAGCCGCGCAAGCTCCGGACAGGGGAATCAGCCCCAGCATTTT. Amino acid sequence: CASSRASSGQGNQPQHF.

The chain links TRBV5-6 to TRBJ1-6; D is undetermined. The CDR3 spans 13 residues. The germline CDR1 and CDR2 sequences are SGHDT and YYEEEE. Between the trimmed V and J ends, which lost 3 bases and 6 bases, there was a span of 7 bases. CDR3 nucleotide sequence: TGTGCCAGCAGCTCGGACCGTAATTCACCCCTCCACTTT. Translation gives CASSSDRNSPLHF.

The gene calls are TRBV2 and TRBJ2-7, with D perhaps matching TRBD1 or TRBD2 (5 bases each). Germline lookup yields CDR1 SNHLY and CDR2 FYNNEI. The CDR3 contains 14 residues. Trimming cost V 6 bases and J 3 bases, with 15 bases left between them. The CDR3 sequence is CASRYPGRDYEQYF. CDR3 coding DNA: TGTGCCAGCAGGTACCCGGGACGGGACTACGAGCAGTACTTC.

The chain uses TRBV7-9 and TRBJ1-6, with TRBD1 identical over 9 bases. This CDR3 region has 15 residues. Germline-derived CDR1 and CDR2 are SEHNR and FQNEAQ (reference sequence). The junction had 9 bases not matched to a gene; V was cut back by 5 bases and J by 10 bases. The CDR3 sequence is CASSPGDREGSPLHF. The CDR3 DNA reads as TGTGCCAGCAGCCCAGGGGACAGGGAGGGATCACCCCTCCACTTT.

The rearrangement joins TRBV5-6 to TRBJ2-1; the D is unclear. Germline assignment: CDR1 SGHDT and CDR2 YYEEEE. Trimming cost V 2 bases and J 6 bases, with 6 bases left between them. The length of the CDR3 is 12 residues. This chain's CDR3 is CASSLGRNEQFF. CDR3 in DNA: TGTGCCAGCAGCTTAGGGCGCAATGAGCAGTTCTTC.

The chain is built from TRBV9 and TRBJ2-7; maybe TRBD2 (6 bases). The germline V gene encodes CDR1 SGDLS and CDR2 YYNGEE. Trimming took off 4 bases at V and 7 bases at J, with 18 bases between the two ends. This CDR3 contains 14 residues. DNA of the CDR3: TGTGCCAGCAGCTCCGGGACTGCGTTCTCGGAGCAGTACTTC. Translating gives CASSSGTAFSEQYF.